Below, 29 T cell receptor beta chains from the same sample are listed, as sequenced in a study of vaccination effects on CD4 cells after COVID-19. Measured with immunoSEQ multiplex PCR; TCRdb has only the in-frame clones, and not every one. This table holds some 17,000 clones, 76% found once. Viral peptide pool expansion of antigen-specific CD4+ T cells preceded sequencing in the ViraFEST assay. It was after around 10 days of culture that CD4+ T cells were isolated. A PCR test confirmed that the person had SARS-CoV-2 infection between March and December 2020. Each participant received a vaccine that was either BNT162b2 or mRNA-1273, given as two doses. Their specific antigens are unknown. The sample in question was CD4+ T cells from PBMCs cultured with SARS-CoV-2 spike peptides, obtained after COVID-19 vaccination. These TCRs come from a human donor who had a prior SARS-CoV-2 infection.

The chain carries TRBV7-9 and TRBJ1-2; tentatively, D is TRBD1 (6 bases). CDR1 and CDR2 (germline): SEHNR, FQNEAQ (reference sequence). V lost 5 bases and J 4 bases, leaving 11 bases between the germline ends. The CDR3 extends over 13 amino acids. CDR3 in DNA: TGTGCCAGCAGCCCTGGACAGACCTATGGCTACACCTTC. Its protein is CASSPGQTYGYTF.

The chain carries TRBV11-3 and TRBJ2-5; no firm D call. The CDR3 has 14 amino acids. V lost 5 bases to trimming and J lost 5 bases, with 15 bases between them. The V gene's germline CDR1 is SGHNT and CDR2 YENEEA. CDR3 sequence: CASSPGRARETQYF. CDR3 DNA sequence: TGTGCCAGCAGCCCGGGCCGCGCCCGGGAGACCCAGTACTTC. The full variable domain, completed using reference TRBV11-3 and TRBJ2-5, is EAGVVQSPRYKIIEKKQPVAFWCNPISGHNTLYWYLQNLGQGPELLIRYENEEAVDDSQLPKDRFSAERLKGVDSTLKIQPAELGDSAVYLCASSPGRARETQYFGPGTRLLVL.

This chain joins TRBV12-3 or TRBV12-4 and TRBJ2-2; D is ambiguous. V was clipped by 7 bases and J by 5 bases, with 8 bases between them. CDR3 length equals 12 residues. The CDR3 sequence: CASTRRTGELFF. CDR3 nucleotides: TGTGCCAGCACACGAAGGACCGGGGAGCTGTTTTTT.

The rearrangement uses TRBV18 and TRBJ2-1; the D gene is possibly TRBD2 (5 bases). Trimming left V 0 bases short and J 3 bases short, with 12 bases between. CDR3 length: 16 amino acids. Germline lookup yields CDR1 KGHSH and CDR2 LQKENI. The CDR3 region is CASSPPNGVGYNEQFF. CDR3 coding DNA: TGTGCCAGCTCACCACCTAACGGGGTGGGCTACAATGAGCAGTTCTTC.

The chain has TRBV6-4 and TRBJ2-1; D is unresolved. This CDR3 spans 15 amino acids. Trimming stripped 3 bases from V and 4 bases from J, with 13 bases between. Germline assignment: CDR1 MRHNA and CDR2 SNTAGT. The CDR3 is CASSENPTTYNEQFF. CDR3 nucleotides: TGTGCCAGCAGTGAGAACCCCACTACATACAATGAGCAGTTCTTC.

This clone appeared once. The chain employs TRBV6-5 and TRBJ2-7; 8 nucleotides line up with TRBD1. Trimming took 6 bases from V and 4 from J; bases not matched to a gene: 11. CDR3 size: 15 residues. Germline CDR1 and CDR2: MNHEY and SVGAGI. The DNA of the CDR3 is TGTGCCAGCAGCGGACCGGGACAGGCAAATTACGAGCAGTACTTC. This encodes CASSGPGQANYEQYF.

This chain uses TRBV7-2 with TRBJ2-1, with a weak D call TRBD2 (5 bases). The CDR3 has 15 amino acids. V dropped 3 bases and J dropped 9 bases, with 18 bases sitting between them. Germline values: CDR1 SGHTA, CDR2 FQGNSA. The CDR3 is CASSFSVLDSGEQFF. For the CDR3, the DNA is TGTGCCAGCAGCTTCTCTGTACTAGACTCGGGTGAGCAGTTCTTC.

V usage is TRBV19 and J usage is TRBJ2-3; D uncertain. V lost 3 bases, J lost 0 bases, and 7 bases lay in between. The CDR3 extends over 14 amino acids. CDR1 is LNHDA, CDR2 SQIVND, per germline (reference sequence). The CDR3 loop reads CASSIGDSTDTQYF. In DNA, the CDR3 is TGTGCCAGTAGTATTGGTGATAGCACAGATACGCAGTATTTT.

The chain uses TRBV27 and TRBJ1-2, with D possibly matching TRBD1 (5 bases). Germline V lookup: CDR1 MNHEY, CDR2 SMNVEV (reference sequence). The CDR3 spans 15 residues. V lost 3 bases to trimming and J lost 4 bases, with 15 bases between them. The CDR3 DNA follows: TGTGCCAGCAGTTTCCTTACGTCGGGGGTCTATGGCTACACCTTC. Translated, it gives CASSFLTSGVYGYTF.

This rearrangement joins TRBV12-3 or TRBV12-4 to TRBJ1-6; D call uncertain. V lost 5 bases and J 11 bases, leaving 13 bases between the germline ends. The CDR3 covers 13 residues. CDR3: CASSAQDLAPLHF. The CDR3 DNA follows: TGTGCCAGCAGTGCGCAGGATTTGGCACCCCTCCACTTT.

This chain links TRBV5-1 with TRBJ1-4, with 7 bases identical to TRBD1. Germline CDR1 and CDR2: SGHRS and YFSETQ. The CDR3 is 17 amino acids. V shed 1 base and J 6 bases; nucleotides not matched to a gene: 12. The CDR3 nucleotides are TGCGCCAGCAGCTTGTGGGCAGGGGGGTCTTCGGATGAAAAACTGTTTTTT. Translating it yields CASSLWAGGSSDEKLFF.

This clone was observed once. J is TRBJ1-1 and V is TRBV4-2, with D uncertain. The V and J ends lost 3 bases and 3 bases respectively, with 11 bases between them. The CDR3 is 14 residues long. Germline lookup yields CDR1 LGHNA and CDR2 YNFKEQ. CDR3 coding DNA: TGTGCCAGCAGCCAGATAGGTCGAGACACTGAAGCTTTCTTT. As protein: CASSQIGRDTEAFF.

This sequence joins TRBV29-1 and TRBJ1-2; D is undetermined. Per the germline V gene, CDR1 is SQVTM and CDR2 is ANQGSEA. Trimming left V 6 bases short and J 3 bases short, with 14 bases between. The length of the CDR3 is 13 residues. DNA for the CDR3: TGCAGCGTAGAAAAAGACCCCTACTATGGCTACACCTTC. Translating it yields CSVEKDPYYGYTF.

The chain recombines TRBV23-1 with TRBJ2-2, with no clear D. TRBV23-1 is sorted into the ORF group, with uncertain function. The CDR3 contains 18 residues. V was shortened by 4 bases and J by 3 bases, with 21 bases between the two germline ends. The CDR3 DNA sequence: TGCGCCAGCAGTCGCGGCCAACAGACTGAAATGGACACCGGGGAGCTGTTTTTT. As protein: CASSRGQQTEMDTGELFF.

The chain has TRBV6-5 and TRBJ2-2; 8 bases are shared with TRBD2. This CDR3 region has 14 residues. The ends lost 7 bases at V and 3 bases at J; junction bases unmatched: 4. From germline, CDR1 is MNHEY and CDR2 SVGAGI. In nucleotides, the CDR3 is TGTGCCAGCAAGCTAGCGGGCGACACCGGGGAGCTGTTTTTT. Encoded protein: CASKLAGDTGELFF.

The V call is TRBV12-3 or TRBV12-4, the J call TRBJ2-7; no firm D call. The CDR3 has 13 residues. Trimming took 2 bases from V and 4 from J, leaving 9 bases between them. The CDR3 loop is CASSLSSPYEQYF. As DNA, the CDR3 is TGTGCCAGCAGTTTATCTTCACCGTACGAGCAGTACTTC.

This clone was observed once. The chain carries TRBV21-1 and TRBJ2-7; the DNA was not compared with TRBD1, the D call given in the table. TRBV21-1 counts as a pseudogene. The CDR3 length is 15 residues. The CDR3 sequence is CASRIRDRQAYEQYF. CDR3 bases: TGTGCCAGCAGAATCCGGGACAGGCAAGCCTACGAGCAGTACTTC.

The chain joins TRBV3-1 (or the pseudogene TRBV3-2) to TRBJ2-5, with 7 bases lining up with TRBD2. This CDR3 is 16 amino acids long. Per germline, CDR1 LGHDT and CDR2 YNNKEL (reference sequence). Germline trimming cut 2 bases from V and 2 bases from J; bases unmatched to any gene: 8. Written as DNA, the CDR3 is TGTGCCAGCAGCCAAACCGGGACTACGAATCAAGAGACCCAGTACTTC. As protein: CASSQTGTTNQETQYF.

The chain joins TRBV18 to TRBJ2-3, with 8 bases identical to TRBD2. Unmatched junction bases numbered 6, after V lost 4 bases and J lost 6 bases. CDR3 length: 14 residues. The germline CDR1 and CDR2 sequences are KGHSH and LQKENI. The DNA for the CDR3 is TGTGCCAGCTCACGGCAGCGGGAGATGGATACGCAGTATTTT. It translates to CASSRQREMDTQYF.

This sequence joins TRBV4-2 and TRBJ2-5, with TRBD2 as a possible D gene (7 bases). The CDR3 sequence is 18 residues long. Germline CDR1 reads LGHNA; CDR2 reads YNFKEQ. The germline V and J ends were trimmed by 0 bases and 4 bases, with 21 bases remaining between them. Here the CDR3 reads CASSQDGGGRGRPETQYF. Written as DNA, the CDR3 is TGTGCCAGCAGCCAAGATGGGGGCGGGCGGGGGCGTCCAGAGACCCAGTACTTC.

J is TRBJ2-7 and V is TRBV19, with 7 nucleotides matching TRBD1. The CDR3 consists of 15 residues. Unmatched junction bases numbered 7, after V lost 3 bases and J lost 2 bases. CDR1 is LNHDA, CDR2 SQIVND, per germline (reference sequence). CDR3 in amino acids: CASSIGGQDPYEQYF. The CDR3 DNA is TGTGCCAGTAGTATTGGAGGACAGGATCCCTACGAGCAGTACTTC.

V is TRBV2 and J is TRBJ1-2; the match to TRBD1 covers 9 bases. The germline V gene encodes CDR1 SNHLY and CDR2 FYNNEI. After removal of 5 bases from V and 8 bases from J, the junction contained 12 bases not matched to a gene. The CDR3 is 15 amino acids. CDR3 loop: CASSSPGQGLWGYTF. The DNA for the CDR3 is TGTGCCAGCAGTTCGCCGGGACAGGGTCTTTGGGGCTACACCTTC.

The V call is TRBV19, the J call TRBJ1-5, with D perhaps TRBD1 (5 bases). Between the trimmed V and J ends, which lost 3 bases and 2 bases, there was a span of 17 bases. CDR3 length equals 17 residues. Germline-derived CDR1 and CDR2 are LNHDA and SQIVND (reference sequence). The CDR3 region has the DNA TGTGCCAGTAGTATGGCCCGGGGGGTGGGGCGCAATCAGCCCCAGCATTTT. Translation gives CASSMARGVGRNQPQHF. Full variable domain (missing parts from reference TRBV19 and TRBJ1-5): DGGITQSPKYLFRKEGQNVTLSCEQNLNHDAMYWYRQDPGQGLRLIYYSQIVNDFQKGDIAEGYSVSREKKESFPLTVTSAQKNPTAFYLCASSMARGVGRNQPQHFGDGTRLSIL.

V gene TRBV7-6 combines with J gene TRBJ2-1; D not resolved. The germline gives CDR1 SGHVS, CDR2 FNYEAQ. This CDR3 comprises 10 residues. The V gene lost 5 bases and the J gene lost 10 bases, with 6 bases spanning the gap. The CDR3 DNA reads TGTGCCAGCAGCCTCCGAGAGCAGTTCTTC. Translated, it gives CASSLREQFF.

This clone was seen only a few times. V and J are TRBV18 and TRBJ2-3, with a weak D call TRBD2 (6 bases). Germline values: CDR1 KGHSH, CDR2 LQKENI. The CDR3 totals 18 residues. Trimming shortened V by 6 bases and J by 0 bases, and 22 bases separated the two germline ends. CDR3 bases: TGTGCCAGCTCCCCAACCCGTGCTGGCGGGACTAGCACAGATACGCAGTATTTT. It translates to CASSPTRAGGTSTDTQYF.

The chain employs TRBV13 and TRBJ1-2, with D unresolved. The CDR3 is made up of 12 amino acids. Germline values: CDR1 PRHDT, CDR2 FYEKMQ (reference sequence). V lost 4 bases to trimming and J lost 8 bases, with 11 bases between them. This CDR3 is CASSSDNNGYTF. The CDR3 DNA is TGTGCCAGCAGCTCCGACAATAACGGCTACACCTTC.

The V and J genes are TRBV5-1 and TRBJ2-2, with 14 bases lining up with TRBD2. The CDR3 has 17 amino acids. V gave up 4 bases and J gave up 6 bases; unmatched junction bases: 8. CDR1 SGHRS and CDR2 YFSETQ come from the germline V gene. This CDR3 is CASSQGTSGGLSGELFF. CDR3 coding DNA: TGCGCCAGCAGCCAAGGGACTAGCGGGGGTCTGTCCGGGGAGCTGTTTTTT.

CDR3 in amino acids: CASTSYEQYF. As DNA, the CDR3 is TGTGCCAGCACCTCATACGAGCAGTACTTC. This chain connects TRBV14 to TRBJ2-7; D is uncertain. Per the germline V gene, CDR1 is SGHDN and CDR2 is FVKESK. The CDR3 covers 10 residues. V was cut by 7 bases and J by 4 bases, with 5 bases left in between.

This clone came up a few times. This chain uses TRBV9 with TRBJ2-5; D is ambiguous. Trimming cost V 3 bases and J 1 base, with 7 bases left between them. CDR1 and CDR2 from the germline V gene are SGDLS and YYNGEE. The CDR3 has 13 amino acids. The CDR3 protein is CASSGNPQETQYF. The DNA for the CDR3 is TGTGCCAGCAGCGGGAACCCCCAAGAGACCCAGTACTTC.